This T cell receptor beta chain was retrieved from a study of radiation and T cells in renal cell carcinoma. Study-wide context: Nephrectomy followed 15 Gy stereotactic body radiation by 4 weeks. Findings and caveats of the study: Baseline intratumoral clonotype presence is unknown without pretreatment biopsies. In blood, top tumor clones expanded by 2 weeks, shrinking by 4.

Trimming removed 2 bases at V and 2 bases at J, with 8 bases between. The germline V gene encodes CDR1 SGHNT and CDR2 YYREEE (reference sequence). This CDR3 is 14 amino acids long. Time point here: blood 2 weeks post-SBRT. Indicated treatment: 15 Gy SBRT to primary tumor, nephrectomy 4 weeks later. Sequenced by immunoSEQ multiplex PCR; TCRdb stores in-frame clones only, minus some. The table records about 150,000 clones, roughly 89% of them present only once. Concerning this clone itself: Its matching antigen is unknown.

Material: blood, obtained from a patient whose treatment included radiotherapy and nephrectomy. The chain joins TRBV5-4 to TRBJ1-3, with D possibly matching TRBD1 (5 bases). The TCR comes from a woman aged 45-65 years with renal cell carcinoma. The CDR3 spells CASSLGTTGNTIYF. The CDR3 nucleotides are TGTGCCAGCAGCTTAGGGACGACTGGAAACACCATATATTTT.